The 22 T cell receptor beta chains reported below all come from one sample, sequenced in a study of metastatic and nonmetastatic thyroid tumors. All patients were treatment-naive before thyroid surgery. With MiXCR, TCRdb called clones anew from the PCR reads. The sample carries 13,000 or so clones, roughly a quarter recorded once. Material: tumor tissue. The source is a female donor with papillary thyroid cancer or a benign thyroid nodule (not recorded which). Some clones in this sample may be carry-over from other donors' samples.

This clone has at least ten counts. J is TRBJ1-5 and V is TRBV6-7; D uncertain. TRBV6-7 is sorted into the ORF group, with uncertain function. V lost 11 bases to trimming and J lost 1 base, with 24 bases between them. This CDR3 has 17 residues. The CDR3 loop reads CAGRRVGVVGSNQPQHF. The DNA for the CDR3 is TGTGCCGGCCGCCGGGTTGGGGTAGTAGGGAGCAATCAGCCCCAGCATTTT.

This clone is medium-sized by share. The chain uses TRBV19 and TRBJ1-4; TRBD1 matches 9 bases. The germline CDR1 and CDR2 sequences are LNHDA and SQIVND (reference sequence). V trimming: 7 bases; J trimming: 5 bases; junction bases outside the gene matches: 5. The CDR3 contains 14 residues. CDR3 DNA: TGTGCCAGTACCCTGGACAGGGGAAATGAAAAACTGTTTTTT. Its translation is CASTLDRGNEKLFF.

This clone was counted only a few times. V and J are TRBV11-2 and TRBJ1-1, with a weak D call TRBD1 (5 bases). V shed 5 bases and J shed 0 bases, with 22 bases lying between them. This CDR3 has 18 residues. Looked up from germline, CDR1 is SGHAT and CDR2 is FQNNGV. The CDR3 is CASSPRGAMGGMNTEAFF. The CDR3 region has the DNA TGTGCCAGCAGCCCTCGAGGGGCGATGGGGGGAATGAACACTGAAGCTTTCTTT.

The gene calls are TRBV11-2 and TRBJ2-1; perhaps TRBD2 as D (6 bases). CDR1 and CDR2 from the germline V gene are SGHAT and FQNNGV. Deletions cut 4 bases from V and 6 bases from J, with 13 bases between. This CDR3 region has 14 residues. The CDR3 DNA sequence: TGTGCCAGCAGCTCGGGAGTATCGGGCAATGAGCAGTTCTTC. It codes for CASSSGVSGNEQFF.

There are a few counts of this clone. The J gene is TRBJ1-2, the V gene TRBV2; D is uncertain. Trimming removed 8 bases from V and 4 bases from J, with 17 bases in between. The germline CDR1 and CDR2 sequences are SNHLY and FYNNEI. The CDR3 has 14 amino acids. In DNA form, the CDR3 reads TGTGCCAGCGTTTGGACGGAACCCTCCTATGGCTACACCTTC. As protein: CASVWTEPSYGYTF.

This clone appeared a single time. This rearrangement joins TRBV18 to TRBJ2-1, with 10 bases matching TRBD2. Trimming took 3 bases from V and 8 from J; bases not matched to a gene: 7. The CDR3 runs 15 residues. Germline CDR1 and CDR2: KGHSH and LQKENI. The CDR3 protein is CASSPLAGARDEQFF. The CDR3 DNA reads TGTGCCAGCTCACCCCTAGCGGGAGCGAGAGATGAGCAGTTCTTC.

Relative to its sample, this clone is medium-sized. The DNA of the CDR3 is TGTGCCAGCAGTTTCCTCCGGGACTACTACGAGCAGTACTTC. This sequence encodes CASSFLRDYYEQYF. The chain couples TRBV28 to TRBJ2-7; the match to TRBD2 covers 7 bases. CDR3 length: 14 amino acids. Unmatched junction bases numbered 5, after V lost 3 bases and J lost 3 bases. Germline V gene data show CDR1 as MDHEN and CDR2 as SYDVKM.

This sequence joins TRBV28 and TRBJ1-1, with a weak D call TRBD1 (6 bases). CDR3 length equals 15 residues. V dropped 3 bases and J dropped 4 bases, with 15 bases sitting between them. CDR1 MDHEN and CDR2 SYDVKM come from the germline V gene. CDR3 DNA sequence: TGTGCCAGCAGTTTCCCCCTAGGGGGAAGCACTGAAGCTTTCTTT. Its protein product is CASSFPLGGSTEAFF.

This clone was seen many times. The J gene is TRBJ2-1, the V gene TRBV2; D is possibly TRBD2 (6 bases). The CDR3 is 11 residues long. Germline V gene sequence: CDR1 SNHLY, CDR2 FYNNEI. In DNA, the CDR3 is TGTGCGGGGGGAGAATACAATGAGCAGTTCTTC. Residues: CAGGEYNEQFF.

A few counts support this clone. In nucleotides, the CDR3 is TGTGCCAGCAGTCCCGCTAGCGGGGACACCGGGGAGATATTTTTT. Amino acid sequence: CASSPASGDTGEIFF. The chain links TRBV6-2 or TRBV6-3 to TRBJ2-2; 9 bases map to TRBD2. Germline CDR1 reads MNHEY; CDR2 reads SVGEGT. The CDR3 contains 15 residues. Losses at the gene ends were 5 bases for V and 17 bases for J; bases not matched to a gene: 18.

This clone was observed at least ten times. Here the CDR3 DNA reads TGCAGTGCTAGAGATGGCTGGCTACATCAGCCCCAGCATTTT. Translated: CSARDGWLHQPQHF. This rearrangement joins TRBV20-1 to TRBJ1-5; D call uncertain. Germline lookup yields CDR1 DFQATT and CDR2 SNEGSKA (reference sequence). Trimming pared 0 bases from V and 5 bases from J, leaving 11 bases between. This CDR3 region has 14 residues.

The sample holds many counts of this clone. The chain employs TRBV4-2 and TRBJ2-1, with D hard to call. The CDR3 is 14 residues long. The V gene's germline CDR1 is LGHNA and CDR2 YNFKEQ. Trimming took 3 bases from V and 13 from J, leaving 19 bases between them. The DNA of the CDR3 is TGTGCCAGCAGCCACTCAAGTGGCCCGATTTCCCAGTTCTTC. This encodes CASSHSSGPISQFF.

The chain employs TRBV30 and TRBJ1-2, with a tentative D call TRBD1 (6 bases). Germline values: CDR1 GTSNPN, CDR2 SVGIG (reference sequence). V was trimmed by 2 bases and J by 2 bases, leaving 6 bases between them. The CDR3 sequence is 12 residues long. CDR3 sequence: CAWSRGNYGYTF. The CDR3 DNA follows: TGTGCCTGGAGTAGGGGGAACTATGGCTACACCTTC.

V usage is TRBV20-1 and J usage is TRBJ1-2, with a possible D match to TRBD1 (6 bases). Germline values: CDR1 DFQATT, CDR2 SNEGSKA (reference sequence). The CDR3 runs to 17 residues. With 0 bases removed from V and 7 bases from J, the gap between germline ends came to 24 bases. CDR3 sequence (DNA): TGCAGTGCTAGAGATTTAAACAGGGAGGAGGGGGTTGGTGGCTACACCTTC. The encoded protein is CSARDLNREEGVGGYTF.

This clone has only a few counts. At one boundary the junction diverges from the germline segment, which might be a read error. This chain joins TRBV6-1 and TRBJ2-3; no firm D call. The CDR3 contains 16 residues. Germline values: CDR1 MNHNS, CDR2 SASEGT. The CDR3 DNA reads as TGTGCCAGCAGTCTCCTAGAGGCGATTAGCACAGATACGAAGTATTTT. Encoded protein: CASSLLEAISTDTKYF.

This clone was recorded only once. The rearrangement joins TRBV5-1 to TRBJ1-2; D uncertain. The V gene lost 9 bases and the J gene lost 4 bases, with 19 bases spanning the gap. The length of the CDR3 is 14 residues. Per germline, CDR1 SGHRS and CDR2 YFSETQ. CDR3 bases: TGCGCCACGTCCCAGAACCGAGATATCTATGGCTACACCTTC. Translated, it gives CATSQNRDIYGYTF.

Ten or more counts support this clone. The chain joins TRBV7-3 to TRBJ2-3; TRBD2 matches 8 bases. V lost 0 bases, J lost 4 bases, and 15 bases stayed unmatched. The CDR3 is 19 amino acids. Germline CDR1 SGHTA, CDR2 FQGTGA. The CDR3 here is CASSLTGLSRAGAPDTQYF. DNA for the CDR3: TGTGCCAGCAGCTTAACGGGTCTTTCTCGAGCGGGGGCACCAGATACGCAGTATTTT.

The sample holds a few counts of this clone. The chain carries TRBV6-1 and TRBJ2-7; D assignment may be TRBD1 or TRBD2 (5 bases each). From germline, CDR1 is MNHNS and CDR2 SASEGT. The CDR3 contains 11 residues. V shed 4 bases and J shed 6 bases, with 7 bases lying between them. CDR3 sequence (DNA): TGTGCCAGCAGTGGTGGGGGCGAGCAGTACTTC. It yields the protein CASSGGGEQYF.

The rearrangement uses TRBV3-1 and TRBJ1-6, with D unresolved. This CDR3 region has 11 residues. The V end was cut by 8 bases, the J end by 8 bases, with 7 bases between. Germline assignment: CDR1 LGHDT and CDR2 YNNKEL (reference sequence). The CDR3 region is CASGADSPLHF. The DNA of the CDR3 is TGTGCCAGCGGTGCCGATTCACCCCTCCACTTT.

This clone is termed medium-sized. V usage is TRBV7-6 and J usage is TRBJ2-1, with TRBD2 as a possible D gene (5 bases). The CDR3 runs 14 residues. The germline gives CDR1 SGHVS, CDR2 FNYEAQ. V was shortened by 4 bases and J by 6 bases, with 13 bases between the two germline ends. CDR3 nucleotide sequence: TGTGCCAGCAGCTCACTAAGCGGCCTCAATGAGCAGTTCTTC. Protein: CASSSLSGLNEQFF.

The CDR3 loop is CASSRDSNQPQHF. DNA of the CDR3: TGTGCCAGCAGCCGGGACAGCAATCAGCCCCAGCATTTT. The V and J genes are TRBV3-1 and TRBJ1-5; the D gene is possibly TRBD1 (5 bases). Trimming shortened V by 4 bases and J by 1 base, and 5 bases separated the two germline ends. The CDR3 consists of 13 residues. Germline CDR1 LGHDT, CDR2 YNNKEL (reference sequence).

Ten or more counts support this clone. The gene calls are TRBV7-2 and TRBJ1-1; no firm D call. The V end lost 0 bases, the J end lost 5 bases, and 7 bases lay between the germline ends. CDR1 SGHTA and CDR2 FQGNSA come from the germline V gene. The CDR3 is made up of 13 amino acids. Here the CDR3 reads CASSLASLTEAFF. CDR3 sequence (DNA): TGTGCCAGCAGCTTAGCTAGTCTTACTGAAGCTTTCTTT. Together with reference TRBV7-2 and TRBJ1-1, the CDR3 gives the full variable domain: GAGVSQSPSNKVTEKGKDVELRCDPISGHTALYWYRQSLGQGLEFLIYFQGNSAPDKSGLPSDRFSAERTGGSVSTLTIQRTQQEDSAVYLCASSLASLTEAFFGQGTRLTVV.